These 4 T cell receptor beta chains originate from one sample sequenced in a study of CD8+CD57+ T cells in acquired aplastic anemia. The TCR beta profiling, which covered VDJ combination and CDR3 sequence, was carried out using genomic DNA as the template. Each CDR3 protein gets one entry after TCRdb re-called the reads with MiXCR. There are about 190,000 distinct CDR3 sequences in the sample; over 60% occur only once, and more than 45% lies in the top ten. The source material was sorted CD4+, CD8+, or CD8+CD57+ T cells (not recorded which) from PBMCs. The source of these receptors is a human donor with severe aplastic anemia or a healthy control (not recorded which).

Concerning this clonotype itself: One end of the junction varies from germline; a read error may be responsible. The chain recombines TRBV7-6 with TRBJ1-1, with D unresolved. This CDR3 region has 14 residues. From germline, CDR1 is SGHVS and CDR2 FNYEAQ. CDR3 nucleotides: TGTGCCGGCAGCTTAGATCGGTCGGGAACTGAAGCTTTCTTT. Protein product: CAGSLDRSGTEAFF.

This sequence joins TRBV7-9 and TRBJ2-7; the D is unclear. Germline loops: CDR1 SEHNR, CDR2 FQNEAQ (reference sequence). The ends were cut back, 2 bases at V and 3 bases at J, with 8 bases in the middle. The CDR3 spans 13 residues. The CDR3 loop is CASSLPENYEQYF. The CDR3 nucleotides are TGTGCCAGCAGCTTACCAGAGAACTACGAGCAGTACTTC.

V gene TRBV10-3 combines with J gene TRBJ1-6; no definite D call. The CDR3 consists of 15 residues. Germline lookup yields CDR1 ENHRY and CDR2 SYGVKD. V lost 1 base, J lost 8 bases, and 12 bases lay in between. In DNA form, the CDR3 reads TGTGCCATCAGTGAGTTGGGCCTGGGTGATTCACCCCTCCACTTT. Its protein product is CAISELGLGDSPLHF.

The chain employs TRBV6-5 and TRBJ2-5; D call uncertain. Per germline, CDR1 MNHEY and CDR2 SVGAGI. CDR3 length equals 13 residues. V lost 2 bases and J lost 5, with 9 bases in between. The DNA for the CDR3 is TGTGCCAGCAGTTACCCCGGTATGGAGACCCAGTACTTC. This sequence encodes CASSYPGMETQYF.